The rows below give T cell receptor beta chains drawn from one sample of a study of human T cells and chemical hapten exposure. TCRdb re-called the RACE reads through MiXCR, storing one row per CDR3 protein. Of 300,000 to 350,000 distinct CDR3 sequences in the sample, under 9% are singletons; the top ten hold about 8%. Sample: whole blood, taken in connection with sensitization to the hapten diphenylcyclopropenone (DPC). These receptors were collected from a woman between 18 and 30 years old with alopecia areata. Some clones in this sample may be carry-over from other donors' samples. CDR3s include the opening cysteine and the closing phenylalanine or tryptophan. D genes are given only for firm matches. Clone size, where shown, is once, few, many, or a class for clones that have expanded.

V gene: TRBV14
D gene: .
clone size: few
J gene: TRBJ2-3
CDR3 DNA: TGTGCCAGCAGCCAGGACCTTAGCACAGATACGCAGTATTTT
CDR3 protein: CASSQDLSTDTQYF

V gene: TRBV18
D gene: .
clone size: .
J gene: TRBJ1-5
CDR3 DNA: TGTGCCAGCTCACTCGACAACGGTCAGCCCCAGCATTTT
CDR3 protein: CASSLDNGQPQHF

V gene: TRBV5-4
D gene: .
clone size: few
J gene: TRBJ2-7
CDR3 DNA: TGTGCCAGCAGCCCAACCATGGAAAGTCCCTACGAGCAGTACTTC
CDR3 protein: CASSPTMESPYEQYF

V gene: TRBV10-3
D gene: .
clone size: many
J gene: TRBJ1-1
CDR3 DNA: TGTGCCATCAGTGACCCTTCTCCAGGAGGAATCCCTCCCCCTGAAGCTTTCTTT
CDR3 protein: CAISDPSPGGIPPPEAFF

V gene: TRBV2
D gene: .
clone size: .
J gene: TRBJ1-1
CDR3 DNA: TGTGCCAGCAGTGAGACCGGAGGCAGTGCTTTCTTT
CDR3 protein: CASSETGGSAFF

V gene: TRBV10-3
D gene: .
clone size: many
J gene: TRBJ1-1
CDR3 DNA: TGTGCCATCAGAGAACAGGATGAAGCTTTCTTT
CDR3 protein: CAIREQDEAFF

V gene: TRBV7-9
D gene: .
clone size: many
J gene: TRBJ1-4
CDR3 DNA: TGTGCCAGCAGACCGATGCGCGCAACTAATGAAAAACTGTTTTTT
CDR3 protein: CASRPMRATNEKLFF

V gene: TRBV2
D gene: .
clone size: many
J gene: TRBJ2-2
CDR3 DNA: TGTGCCAGCATGAGGGACTCGGACGGCACCGGGGAGCTGTTTTTT
CDR3 protein: CASMRDSDGTGELFF

V gene: TRBV7-6
D gene: TRBD1
clone size: many
J gene: TRBJ1-2
CDR3 DNA: TGTGCCAGCAGCCTGACGGCGGGGACAGGAAGCTACACCTTC
CDR3 protein: CASSLTAGTGSYTF

V gene: TRBV3-1
D gene: .
clone size: .
J gene: TRBJ1-2
CDR3 DNA: TGTGCCAGCAGCCGTTGGGACCGCCGGTTCCCAAATGGCTACACCTTC
CDR3 protein: CASSRWDRRFPNGYTF

V gene: TRBV13
D gene: .
clone size: few
J gene: TRBJ2-3
CDR3 DNA: TGTGCCAGCAGCGCCGGAGGCAGGGGCACAGATACGCAGTATTTT
CDR3 protein: CASSAGGRGTDTQYF

V gene: TRBV6-1
D gene: .
clone size: many
J gene: TRBJ2-6
CDR3 DNA: TGTGCCAGCCTTAAGCGTCAAGGGGCACTCTCTGGGGCCAACGTCCTGACTTTC
CDR3 protein: CASLKRQGALSGANVLTF

V gene: TRBV21-1
D gene: .
clone size: many
J gene: TRBJ2-1
CDR3 DNA: TGTGCCAGCAGCGCTCAGGGACTAGCGCAACCCTCCTACAATGAGCAGTTCTTC
CDR3 protein: CASSAQGLAQPSYNEQFF

V gene: TRBV6-5
D gene: .
clone size: few
J gene: TRBJ2-2
CDR3 DNA: TGTGCCAGCAGTGGGGGGACGAACACCGGGGAGCTGTTTTTT
CDR3 protein: CASSGGTNTGELFF

V gene: TRBV6-5
D gene: .
clone size: .
J gene: TRBJ1-6
CDR3 DNA: TGTGCCAGCAGTTACAGGGGGGGTCCCGTAAACCGTCCGCTTAATTCACCCCTCCACTTT
CDR3 protein: CASSYRGGPVNRPLNSPLHF

V gene: TRBV12-3/TRBV12-4
D gene: TRBD1
clone size: .
J gene: TRBJ2-1
CDR3 DNA: TGTGCCAGCAGTTCAGGACAGGGGTCCTACAATGAGCAGTTCTTC
CDR3 protein: CASSSGQGSYNEQFF

V gene: TRBV4-2
D gene: .
clone size: .
J gene: TRBJ1-3
CDR3 DNA: TGTGCCAGCAGCCAAGAGCCGGGTTCTGGAAACACCATATATTTT
CDR3 protein: CASSQEPGSGNTIYF

V gene: TRBV12-3/TRBV12-4
D gene: TRBD2
clone size: few
J gene: TRBJ2-3
CDR3 DNA: TGTGCCAGCAGTTTAAACAGCGGGGGGTCCACAGATACGCAGTATTTT
CDR3 protein: CASSLNSGGSTDTQYF

V gene: TRBV6-6
D gene: TRBD1
clone size: many
J gene: TRBJ2-2
CDR3 DNA: TGTGCCACCGCAAGCCGGGACAGGGCGATCACCGGGGAGCTGTTTTTT
CDR3 protein: CATASRDRAITGELFF

V gene: TRBV9
D gene: .
clone size: few
J gene: TRBJ1-2
CDR3 DNA: TGTGCCAGCAGCGTAGGTCCGGAGGACTATGGCTACACCTTC
CDR3 protein: CASSVGPEDYGYTF

V gene: TRBV6-2/TRBV6-3
D gene: TRBD2
clone size: .
J gene: TRBJ2-5
CDR3 DNA: TGTGCCAGCAGCTCTTGGGCTAGCGGGTCACAAGAGACCCAGTACTTC
CDR3 protein: CASSSWASGSQETQYF

V gene: TRBV5-6
D gene: .
clone size: few
J gene: TRBJ1-1
CDR3 DNA: TGTGCCAGCAGCGGGGAAAGGAGGGACACTGAAGCTTTCTTT
CDR3 protein: CASSGERRDTEAFF

V gene: TRBV12-3/TRBV12-4
D gene: .
clone size: few
J gene: TRBJ1-5
CDR3 DNA: TGTGCCAGCAGGCAGGGAGGGGCGGGCGGACAGCCCCAGCATTTT
CDR3 protein: CASRQGGAGGQPQHF

V gene: TRBV6-2/TRBV6-3
D gene: .
clone size: few
J gene: TRBJ1-1
CDR3 DNA: TGTGCCAGCAGGGACCCGAACACTGAAGCTTTCTTT
CDR3 protein: CASRDPNTEAFF

V gene: TRBV10-3
D gene: TRBD2
clone size: many
J gene: TRBJ2-3
CDR3 DNA: TGTGCCATCAGGGGAATGACTAGCGGGGCAACAGATACGCAGTATTTT
CDR3 protein: CAIRGMTSGATDTQYF

V gene: TRBV12-3/TRBV12-4
D gene: .
clone size: .
J gene: TRBJ1-4
CDR3 DNA: TGTGCCAGCAGTTTAAGGTCCCCCAATGAAAAACTGTTTTTT
CDR3 protein: CASSLRSPNEKLFF

V gene: TRBV15
D gene: .
clone size: many
J gene: TRBJ2-7
CDR3 DNA: TGTGCCACCAGCAGCGCCCACGGGGTCTACGAGCAGTACTTC
CDR3 protein: CATSSAHGVYEQYF

V gene: TRBV6-2/TRBV6-3
D gene: .
clone size: few
J gene: TRBJ2-7
CDR3 DNA: TGTGCCAGCAGCGCACGCCCACCGATCTACGAGCAGTACTTC
CDR3 protein: CASSARPPIYEQYF

V gene: TRBV7-2
D gene: .
clone size: many
J gene: TRBJ2-5
CDR3 DNA: TGTGCCAGCAGCTTAGACCGCTACCAAGAGACCCAGTACTTC
CDR3 protein: CASSLDRYQETQYF

V gene: TRBV6-6
D gene: .
clone size: few
J gene: TRBJ1-5
CDR3 DNA: TGTGCCAGCAGTTACGAGGTGGTAAGGCAGGACAATCAGCCCCAGCATTTT
CDR3 protein: CASSYEVVRQDNQPQHF

V gene: TRBV18
D gene: .
clone size: many
J gene: TRBJ2-7
CDR3 DNA: TGTGCCAGCTCAAGGTCCGGGACCCTCTACGAGCAGTACTTC
CDR3 protein: CASSRSGTLYEQYF

V gene: TRBV3-1
D gene: TRBD1
clone size: .
J gene: TRBJ1-2
CDR3 DNA: TGTGCCAGCAGCCCCGACAGGGTTTACTATGGCTACACCTTC
CDR3 protein: CASSPDRVYYGYTF

V gene: TRBV6-4
D gene: .
clone size: many
J gene: TRBJ2-2
CDR3 DNA: TGTGCCAGCAGTGACGCCCGGAACACCGGGGAGCTGTTTTTT
CDR3 protein: CASSDARNTGELFF